A single T cell receptor (beta chain) is shown here with its context. The target antigen is unknown. PCR was performed using 60 Vbeta and 13 Jbeta primers. Sequenced by immunoSEQ multiplex PCR; TCRdb stores in-frame clones only, minus some. The sample shows about 190,000 clones, 78% of them seen only once. This entry comes from a study of cytomegalovirus exposure and HLA in healthy donors. Study as a whole: Out of approximately 170 million T cells, an earlier analysis found around 110 million unique TCR beta sequences in total.

Study-wide results and caveats: The study put 150 or so TCR beta chains on its list as cytomegalovirus-associated. Several V segments, TRBV6-2 and TRBV6-3 among them, could not be told apart and were dropped. Most TCR beta V segments were productive about 87% or about 30% of the time in an earlier analysis.

V lost 0 bases to trimming and J lost 7 bases, with 10 bases between them. CDR1 is MNHEY, CDR2 SVGAGI, per germline. This CDR3 is 15 amino acids long. The chain couples TRBV6-5 to TRBJ1-6; D uncertain. The TCR comes from a woman between 25 and 40 years old in good health and CMV-seropositive. The sample comprised PBMCs. The CDR3 region is CASSYSNIRNSPLHF. In DNA form, the CDR3 reads TGTGCCAGCAGTTACTCGAACATCAGAAATTCACCCCTCCACTTT.